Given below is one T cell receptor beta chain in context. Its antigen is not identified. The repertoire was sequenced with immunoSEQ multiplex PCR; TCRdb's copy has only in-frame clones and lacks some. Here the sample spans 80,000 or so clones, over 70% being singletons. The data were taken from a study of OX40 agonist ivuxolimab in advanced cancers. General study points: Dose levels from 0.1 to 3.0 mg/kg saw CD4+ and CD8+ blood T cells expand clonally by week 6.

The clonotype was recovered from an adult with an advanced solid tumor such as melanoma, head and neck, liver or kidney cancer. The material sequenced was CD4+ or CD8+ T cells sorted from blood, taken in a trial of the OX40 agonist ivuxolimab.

The CDR3 sequence is CASSPYGTQYF. The CDR3 DNA follows: TGTGCCAGCAGTCCATACGGGACCCAGTACTTC. V gene TRBV2 combines with J gene TRBJ2-5; D remains ambiguous. With 5 bases removed from V and 7 bases from J, the gap between germline ends came to 8 bases. CDR3 length: 11 residues. Germline CDR1 is SNHLY and CDR2 is FYNNEI.